Below are 9 T cell receptor beta chains sequenced from a single sample in a study of shared clonotypes between healthy human individuals. Naivety among CD8 cells was defined by CD45RO negativity and positive CCR7 selection, thereby excluding terminally differentiated effector memory CD45RA+ cells. Method: immunoSEQ multiplex PCR; TCRdb's copy keeps in-frame clones and lacks some. The sample has some 2 million clones, about 94% seen once. Material: naive CD8+ T cells sorted from blood. Receptors were obtained from a man aged 18 to 30 in good health.

The chain carries TRBV6-6 and TRBJ1-5, with D possibly TRBD1 on 5 matching bases. V dropped 2 bases and J dropped 3 bases, with 11 bases sitting between them. The germline CDR1 and CDR2 sequences are MNHNY and SVGAGI (reference sequence). This CDR3 is 15 amino acids long. The CDR3 nucleotides are TGTGCCAGCAGTTACGAGACAGTTTTCAATCAGCCCCAGCATTTT. Translated, it gives CASSYETVFNQPQHF.

The genes are TRBV7-6 and TRBJ2-5; 12 bases align to TRBD2. Germline V gene sequence: CDR1 SGHVS, CDR2 FNYEAQ. The CDR3 has 17 amino acids. The ends lost 1 base at V and 4 bases at J; junction bases unmatched: 7. CDR3 amino acids: CASSLETSGSLSETQYF. As DNA, the CDR3 is TGTGCCAGCAGCTTAGAGACTAGCGGGAGTTTATCAGAGACCCAGTACTTC.

V and J are TRBV7-3 and TRBJ2-3, with D uncertain. V shed 5 bases and J shed 0 bases, with 15 bases lying between them. The CDR3 has 16 amino acids. CDR1 and CDR2 from the germline V gene are SGHTA and FQGTGA. CDR3 amino acids: CASSPEARPSTDTQYF. In nucleotides, the CDR3 is TGTGCCAGCAGCCCCGAGGCGCGGCCAAGCACAGATACGCAGTATTTT.

The rearrangement uses TRBV6-1 and TRBJ1-4; possible D gene TRBD1, 5 bases. V lost 3 bases and J lost 0, with 14 bases in between. The germline CDR1 and CDR2 sequences are MNHNS and SASEGT. The CDR3 is 17 residues long. The CDR3 region is CASSDLAGPSTNEKLFF. The DNA of the CDR3 is TGTGCCAGCAGTGATTTGGCGGGACCCTCAACTAATGAAAAACTGTTTTTT.

The chain combines TRBV7-6 with TRBJ2-5, with 7 bases fitting TRBD2. Germline V gene data show CDR1 as SGHVS and CDR2 as FNYEAQ. J lost 5 bases, V lost 3 bases, and 12 bases had no gene match. This CDR3 is 16 amino acids long. CDR3 sequence (DNA): TGTGCCAGCAGCTTTAACGGACTAGTCCATTCGGAGACCCAGTACTTC. It is translated as CASSFNGLVHSETQYF. Using reference TRBV7-6 and TRBJ2-5 for the parts outside the CDR3, the full variable domain is GAGVSQSPRYKVTKRGQDVALRCDPISGHVSLYWYRQALGQGPEFLTYFNYEAQQDKSGLPNDRFSAERPEGSISTLTIQRTEQRDSAMYRCASSFNGLVHSETQYFGPGTRLLVL.

The V and J genes are TRBV18 and TRBJ1-2, with D hard to call. Trimming left V 0 bases short and J 3 bases short, with 8 bases between. Germline assignment: CDR1 KGHSH and CDR2 LQKENI. The CDR3 is 14 residues long. CDR3 DNA: TGTGCCAGCTCACCACCGCCAGTCGACTATGGCTACACCTTC. This translates into CASSPPPVDYGYTF. The complete variable domain, with remaining parts taken from reference TRBV18 and TRBJ1-2, reads NAGVMQNPRHLVRRRGQEARLRCSPMKGHSHVYWYRQLPEEGLKFMVYLQKENIIDESGMPKERFSAEFPKEGPSILRIQQVVRGDSAAYFCASSPPPVDYGYTFGSGTRLTVV.

Written as DNA, the CDR3 is TGTGCCAGCAGCTTAGCGGGGTGGGATAATGAAAAACTGTTTTTT. Translating it yields CASSLAGWDNEKLFF. V usage is TRBV7-9 and J usage is TRBJ1-4; no reliable D call. Trimming cost V 0 bases and J 4 bases, with 9 bases left between them. The CDR3 loop spans 15 amino acids. CDR1 and CDR2 (germline): SEHNR, FQNEAQ (reference sequence).

CDR3 DNA: TGTGCCAGCGTGGAGACAGGGACCACCGGGGAGCTGTTTTTT. Translation: CASVETGTTGELFF. The V and J genes are TRBV6-1 and TRBJ2-2, with 7 nucleotides matching TRBD1. J gave up 4 bases and V 8 bases, and 7 bases lay outside the gene matches. This CDR3 has 14 residues. Germline V gives CDR1 MNHNS, CDR2 SASEGT.

The V and J genes are TRBV6-1 and TRBJ2-1, with D possibly being TRBD2 (5 bases). This CDR3 spans 14 amino acids. Looked up from germline, CDR1 is MNHNS and CDR2 is SASEGT. Trimming took 1 base from V and 7 from J, leaving 11 bases between them. DNA of the CDR3: TGTGCCAGCAGTGAAGGGTGGGGAGAGAATGAGCAGTTCTTC. Amino acid sequence: CASSEGWGENEQFF.